What follows are 20 T cell receptor beta chains derived from one specimen sequenced in a study of blood T cell repertoires in COVID-19. The data were produced by immunoSEQ multiplex PCR, yet TCRdb's version contains in-frame clones alone and is incomplete. The profile shows some 300,000 clones, roughly 86% of them singletons. Sequenced sample: PBMCs or T cells enriched from blood (not recorded which). The receptors shown here come from a woman aged 50 to 60 who had been exposed to COVID-19.

The CDR3 DNA is TGTGCCAGCAGCTTAGGGACAGCGAACACCGGGGAGCTGTTTTTT. Amino acids: CASSLGTANTGELFF. The rearrangement joins TRBV11-2 to TRBJ2-2, with a weak D call TRBD1 (6 bases). The CDR3 runs 15 residues. Germline V gene sequence: CDR1 SGHAT, CDR2 FQNNGV. Trimming cost V 1 base and J 0 bases, with 6 bases left between them.

This chain uses TRBV7-9 with TRBJ1-2; TRBD1 aligns across 9 bases. Germline assignment: CDR1 SEHNR and CDR2 FQNEAQ (reference sequence). This CDR3 is built from 13 residues. Losses at the gene ends were 5 bases for V and 7 bases for J; bases not matched to a gene: 5. CDR3 loop: CASSGQGIGGYTF. The CDR3 bases are TGTGCCAGCAGCGGACAGGGGATCGGTGGCTACACCTTC.

The genes are TRBV5-1 and TRBJ1-3, with D tentatively TRBD1 (6 bases). The V end lost 6 bases, the J end lost 1 base, and 14 bases lay between the germline ends. This CDR3 has 15 amino acids. Germline V CDR1 and CDR2: SGHRS, YFSETQ. The CDR3 loop is CASTEGQSSGNTIYF. Here the CDR3 DNA reads TGCGCCAGCACCGAAGGACAGTCGTCTGGAAACACCATATATTTT.

The genes are TRBV19 and TRBJ1-1; D call uncertain. The CDR3 has 14 residues. Germline V gene lookup returns CDR1 LNHDA and CDR2 SQIVND (reference sequence). V lost 1 base, J lost 5 bases, and 11 bases lay in between. The DNA for the CDR3 is TGTGCCAGTAGTATAGTGAAGGGAGGTACTGAAGCTTTCTTT. This gives the protein CASSIVKGGTEAFF.

The chain employs TRBV18 and TRBJ2-1; no reliable D call. CDR3 length: 15 amino acids. Trimming removed 4 bases from V and 0 bases from J, with 10 bases in between. Germline-derived CDR1 and CDR2 are KGHSH and LQKENI. CDR3 nucleotide sequence: TGTGCCAGCTCACGAAAAACTAACTCCTACAATGAGCAGTTCTTC. Amino acid sequence: CASSRKTNSYNEQFF.

V is TRBV19 and J is TRBJ1-2; 10 bases agree with TRBD1. Losses at the gene ends were 9 bases for V and 8 bases for J; bases not matched to a gene: 15. Germline CDR1 is LNHDA and CDR2 is SQIVND (reference sequence). The CDR3 has 15 residues. CDR3 region: CASRNWGQGFEGYTF. CDR3 nucleotides: TGTGCCAGCAGGAATTGGGGACAGGGGTTTGAAGGCTACACCTTC.

A remark on this clone: Other nucleotide sequences in the sample specify the same CDR3. The chain couples TRBV5-1 to TRBJ2-7; D is unclear. V lost 3 bases and J 4 bases, leaving 5 bases between the germline ends. This CDR3 has 11 residues. The germline gives CDR1 SGHRS, CDR2 YFSETQ. For the CDR3, the DNA is TGCGCCAGCAGCTCAGAATACGAGCAGTACTTC. This gives the protein CASSSEYEQYF.

The V gene is TRBV5-1, the J gene TRBJ1-6, with D perhaps TRBD1 (5 bases). The CDR3 is made up of 15 amino acids. V was clipped by 5 bases and J by 8 bases, with 17 bases between them. The germline V gene has CDR1 SGHRS and CDR2 YFSETQ. CDR3 bases: TGCGCCAGCAGGCTGGGGGGGAAATACGATTCACCCCTCCACTTT. The encoded protein is CASRLGGKYDSPLHF.

CDR3 DNA: TGTGCCAGCAGGGTAGCGGGGGGGCCGGAGACCCAGTACTTC. This sequence encodes CASRVAGGPETQYF. The chain uses TRBV6-5 and TRBJ2-5, with 11 nucleotides matching TRBD2. Unmatched junction bases numbered 5, after V lost 6 bases and J lost 5 bases. CDR1 and CDR2 from the germline V gene are MNHEY and SVGAGI. This CDR3 spans 14 amino acids.

This clone was detected once. The rearrangement uses TRBV4-1 and TRBJ2-3, with 12 bases identical to TRBD2. This CDR3 is 18 amino acids long. CDR1 MGHRA and CDR2 YSYEKL come from the germline V gene. The V segment lost 1 base and the J segment 1 base; nucleotides outside the gene matches: 6. CDR3 in amino acids: CASSQGLAGVVGTDTQYF. The CDR3 DNA reads TGCGCCAGCAGCCAAGGACTAGCGGGGGTTGTTGGCACAGATACGCAGTATTTT.

V and J are TRBV30 and TRBJ1-2; D remains ambiguous. The CDR3 covers 11 residues. Germline loops: CDR1 GTSNPN, CDR2 SVGIG (reference sequence). V was shortened by 7 bases and J by 4 bases, with 10 bases between the two germline ends. CDR3 residues: CAYQRGYGYTF. The CDR3 DNA reads TGTGCCTACCAACGGGGCTATGGCTACACCTTC.

The rearrangement joins TRBV3-1 (or the pseudogene TRBV3-2) to TRBJ2-7; perhaps TRBD1 as D (6 bases). Trimming took off 3 bases at V and 4 bases at J, with 16 bases between the two ends. The germline CDR1 and CDR2 sequences are LGHDT and YNNKEL (reference sequence). The CDR3 length is 15 residues. The CDR3 DNA sequence: TGTGCCAGCAGCCAGTCTCAAGGGCAGGGGTACGAGCAGTACTTC. Amino acid sequence: CASSQSQGQGYEQYF.

The chain carries TRBV6-1 and TRBJ1-6, with 7 bases fitting TRBD1. This CDR3 is 19 amino acids long. The V gene end was trimmed by 4 bases and the J gene end by 2 bases; junction bases not matched to a gene: 14. Per the germline V gene, CDR1 is MNHNS and CDR2 is SASEGT. The CDR3 DNA is TGTGCCAGCAGTGCCCTGACCCCGGGACAGCATACCTATAATTCACCCCTCCACTTT. Translation: CASSALTPGQHTYNSPLHF.

The rearrangement uses TRBV2 and TRBJ2-7, with D perhaps TRBD2 (7 bases). Germline values: CDR1 SNHLY, CDR2 FYNNEI. Trimming took 4 bases from V and 3 from J, leaving 10 bases between them. The CDR3 is made up of 13 amino acids. CDR3 in DNA: TGTGCCAGCAGTGGGCGGGGGCACTACGAGCAGTACTTC. Its protein product is CASSGRGHYEQYF.

The V call is TRBV6-5, the J call TRBJ1-1, with a weak D call TRBD1 (5 bases). The V end was cut by 4 bases, the J end by 2 bases, with 11 bases between. CDR1 is MNHEY and CDR2 is SVGAGI in the germline V gene. This CDR3 has 14 amino acids. The CDR3 DNA reads TGTGCCAGCAGTTCTCAGACAGACAACACTGAAGCTTTCTTT. Its protein product is CASSSQTDNTEAFF.

This sequence joins TRBV28 and TRBJ2-7; 8 nucleotides line up with TRBD2. The CDR3 has 14 residues. The junction had 9 bases not matched to a gene; V was cut back by 10 bases and J by 1 base. CDR1 is MDHEN and CDR2 is SYDVKM in the germline V gene. The DNA of the CDR3 is TGTGCCACCACCTCGCGCGGGGGGTCCTACGAGCAGTACTTC. Its translation is CATTSRGGSYEQYF.

This chain links TRBV7-9 with TRBJ2-1; D is perhaps TRBD1 (5 bases). The CDR3 sequence is 12 residues long. In germline, CDR1 is SEHNR, CDR2 FQNEAQ (reference sequence). The V gene lost 5 bases and the J gene lost 7 bases, with 9 bases spanning the gap. The CDR3 DNA is TGTGCCAGCAGCCAGGGTATGAATGAGCAGTTCTTC. The encoded protein is CASSQGMNEQFF.

The chain combines TRBV27 with TRBJ2-2, with TRBD2 identical over 10 bases. Trimming took 3 bases from V and 5 from J; bases not matched to a gene: 3. Per germline, CDR1 MNHEY and CDR2 SMNVEV (reference sequence). CDR3 length: 15 amino acids. Here the CDR3 reads CASSFASGGTGELFF. Here the CDR3 DNA reads TGTGCCAGCAGTTTCGCTAGCGGGGGTACCGGGGAGCTGTTTTTT.

This clone was seen only once. The chain has TRBV6-5 and TRBJ2-7; no reliable D call. The CDR3 has 14 amino acids. V lost 5 bases to trimming and J lost 0 bases, with 11 bases between them. CDR1 and CDR2 (germline): MNHEY, SVGAGI. The CDR3, as DNA: TGTGCCAGCAGTCCACTGAGGAGCTCCTACGAGCAGTACTTC. Translated, it gives CASSPLRSSYEQYF.

This chain links TRBV30 with TRBJ2-3; 8 positions agree with TRBD2. The CDR3 runs to 19 residues. Per the germline V gene, CDR1 is GTSNPN and CDR2 is SVGIG (reference sequence). Trimming at V came to 2 bases and at J to 5 bases, leaving 21 bases not matched to a gene. DNA for the CDR3: TGTGCCTGGAGTCCCTTATTGATCCGGGGGGGTTTAAGATTAGATACGCAGTATTTT. Its translation is CAWSPLLIRGGLRLDTQYF.